This is a list of T cell receptor beta chains from one sample in a study of PD-1 blockade in classical Hodgkin lymphoma. Clones were read by immunoSEQ multiplex PCR, and TCRdb kept only the in-frame ones, dropping some. This table has under 95,000 clones, nearly 95% appearing once. The material sequenced was peripheral blood mononuclear cells (PBMCs), taken before the second cycle of nivolumab. These receptors all stem from a human donor with classical Hodgkin lymphoma. CDR3s include the opening cysteine and the closing phenylalanine or tryptophan. D genes are given only for firm matches. Expanded clones get a size class; other rows say once, few or many, or leave the size out.

.	TRBV25-1	.	TRBJ2-2	CASSEVGGSTGELFF	TGTGCCAGCAGTGAAGTTGGAGGGAGCACCGGGGAGCTGTTTTTT
.	TRBV15	.	TRBJ2-7	CATSRDRGNYEQYF	TGTGCCACCAGCAGAGATCGGGGGAATTACGAGCAGTACTTC
.	TRBV29-1	.	TRBJ1-4	CSVQPGQGSNEKLFF	TGCAGCGTGCAACCGGGGCAGGGGTCTAATGAAAAACTGTTTTTT
.	TRBV9	.	TRBJ2-3	CASSVGGSTDTQYF	TGTGCCAGCAGCGTAGGAGGAAGCACAGATACGCAGTATTTT
.	TRBV27	once	TRBJ2-7	CASRTSYEQYF	TGTGCCAGCAGGACATCGTACGAGCAGTACTTC
.	TRBV18	.	TRBJ1-2	CASSQSESANYGYTF	TGTGCCAGCTCACAATCGGAGTCAGCTAACTATGGCTACACCTTC
.	TRBV28	few	TRBJ1-1	CASSWGTEAFF	TGTGCCAGCAGTTGGGGGACTGAAGCTTTCTTT
.	TRBV30	.	TRBJ1-5	CAFAPASNQPQHF	TGTGCCTTCGCCCCAGCTAGCAATCAGCCCCAGCATTTT
.	TRBV6-6	.	TRBJ2-5	CASRVGGRGETQYF	TGTGCCAGCAGGGTGGGGGGGCGAGGAGAGACCCAGTACTTC
.	TRBV28	.	TRBJ1-2	CASTTGGSNYGYTF	TGTGCCAGCACCACCGGGGGCTCTAACTATGGCTACACCTTC
.	TRBV7-2	.	TRBJ2-5	CASSLGGWETQYF	TGTGCCAGCAGCTTAGGGGGTTGGGAGACCCAGTACTTC
.	TRBV20-1	.	TRBJ2-3	CSASAQDTQYF	TGCAGTGCTAGCGCCCAAGATACGCAGTATTTT
TRBD1	TRBV19	.	TRBJ2-2	CASIGTANTGELFF	TGTGCCAGTATAGGGACAGCCAACACCGGGGAGCTGTTTTTT
.	TRBV2	.	TRBJ2-7	CASRDGYGEQYF	TGTGCCAGCAGGGACGGATATGGAGAGCAGTACTTC
TRBD1	TRBV28	.	TRBJ2-2	CASRMQGAGTGELFF	TGTGCCAGCAGGATGCAGGGGGCAGGCACCGGGGAGCTGTTTTTT
TRBD2	TRBV10-1	.	TRBJ2-3	CASSESSGRLTDTQYF	TGCGCCAGCAGTGAGTCTAGCGGGAGACTCACAGATACGCAGTATTTT
.	TRBV28	.	TRBJ2-7	CASSVPSYEQYF	TGTGCCAGCAGTGTACCCTCCTACGAGCAGTACTTC
.	TRBV2	.	TRBJ2-3	CASRTGQSTDTQYF	TGTGCCAGCCGGACCGGACAGAGCACAGATACGCAGTATTTT
.	TRBV6-6	.	TRBJ2-3	CASSYYSDTQYF	TGTGCCAGCAGTTACTACTCAGATACGCAGTATTTT
TRBD2	TRBV10-2	once	TRBJ2-1	CASRGLDEQFF	TGCGCCAGCAGAGGACTAGATGAGCAGTTCTTC
TRBD2	TRBV9	.	TRBJ2-7	CASSVGGSFYEQYF	TGTGCCAGCAGCGTAGGCGGGAGTTTCTACGAGCAGTACTTC
.	TRBV25-1	.	TRBJ1-3	CASSEYYGSSSGNTIYF	TGTGCCAGCAGTGAATATTACGGCTCCAGCTCTGGAAACACCATATATTTT
.	TRBV4-1	few	TRBJ1-1	CASSWPTGNTEAFF	TGCGCCAGCAGCTGGCCGACAGGGAACACTGAAGCTTTCTTT
.	TRBV28	.	TRBJ2-4	CASNSPVPAGGENIQYF	TGTGCCAGCAACTCACCGGTGCCGGCAGGGGGGGAGAACATTCAGTACTTC
TRBD1	TRBV28	.	TRBJ1-2	CASSLLRQGFRGYTF	TGTGCCAGCAGTTTATTGCGACAGGGATTTCGGGGCTACACCTTC
TRBD2	TRBV15	.	TRBJ2-1	CATSRASGRASGEQFF	TGTGCCACCAGCAGAGCTAGCGGGAGGGCCTCGGGTGAGCAGTTCTTC
TRBD2	TRBV4-2	.	TRBJ2-1	CASSQYLGLYNEQFF	TGTGCCAGCAGCCAGTACTTGGGACTATACAATGAGCAGTTCTTC
.	TRBV7-9	once	TRBJ2-5	CASSPPEGVRETQYF	TGTGCCAGCAGCCCCCCGGAGGGGGTGAGGGAGACCCAGTACTTC
.	TRBV7-9	.	TRBJ2-5	CASSLAWDRARETQYF	TGTGCCAGCAGCTTAGCGTGGGACCGGGCACGGGAGACCCAGTACTTC
TRBD1	TRBV18	.	TRBJ2-7	CASSPERGQISYEQYF	TGTGCCAGCTCACCAGAAAGGGGACAGATTTCCTACGAGCAGTACTTC
.	TRBV5-1	.	TRBJ2-7	CASSLAWDTSSYEQYF	TGCGCCAGCAGCTTGGCGTGGGACACGAGCTCCTACGAGCAGTACTTC
.	TRBV20-1	.	TRBJ1-2	CSVGSYGYTF	TGCAGTGTCGGCAGCTATGGCTACACCTTC
.	TRBV28	.	TRBJ2-7	CASSLDYEQYF	TGTGCCAGCAGTCTCGACTACGAGCAGTACTTC
TRBD2	TRBV5-1	.	TRBJ2-1	CASSLAGEGYNEQFF	TGCGCCAGCAGCTTGGCTGGGGAGGGTTACAATGAGCAGTTCTTC
TRBD1	TRBV7-8	.	TRBJ1-5	CASSRTGGGNQPQHF	TGTGCCAGCAGCCGGACAGGGGGCGGGAATCAGCCCCAGCATTTT
.	TRBV5-5	.	TRBJ2-7	CASSQMVVYEQYF	TGTGCCAGCAGCCAGATGGTTGTCTACGAGCAGTACTTC
.	TRBV6-5	.	TRBJ2-4	CASSYSPSGKNIQYF	TGTGCCAGCAGTTACTCACCCAGCGGGAAAAACATTCAGTACTTC
.	TRBV27	.	TRBJ2-2	CASSRQYTGELFF	TGTGCCAGCAGTCGACAGTACACCGGGGAGCTGTTTTTT
TRBD1	TRBV7-6	.	TRBJ2-5	CASSLGTGALQETQYF	TGTGCCAGCAGCTTAGGGACAGGGGCTTTGCAAGAGACCCAGTACTTC
.	TRBV12-1	.	TRBJ1-5	CASSFDQLWDRVYYSNQPQHF	TGTGCCAGCAGCTTTGACCAATTGTGGGACAGAGTTTATTATAGCAATCAGCCCCAGCATTTT
TRBD1	TRBV30	.	TRBJ2-3	CAWNQGQGPDTQYF	TGTGCCTGGAACCAAGGACAGGGGCCAGATACGCAGTATTTT
.	TRBV27	.	TRBJ2-7	CASKLRTASSYEQYF	TGTGCCAGCAAGCTGCGGACAGCTTCCTCCTACGAGCAGTACTTC
.	TRBV5-6	.	TRBJ2-1	CASSLRRGSYNEQFF	TGTGCCAGCAGCTTGAGGCGGGGCTCCTACAATGAGCAGTTCTTC
TRBD2	TRBV7-3	.	TRBJ2-7	CASSNLRAPGLAGVSGEQYF	TGTGCCAGCAGCAACTTAAGGGCCCCGGGACTAGCGGGAGTATCAGGCGAGCAGTACTTC
TRBD2	TRBV7-3	.	TRBJ2-7	CASSSPGGPSEQYF	TGTGCCAGCAGCTCCCCGGGAGGGCCATCCGAGCAGTACTTC
.	TRBV7-8	.	TRBJ2-5	CAATNLTGILETQYF	TGTGCCGCTACAAACTTAACAGGGATTCTTGAGACCCAGTACTTC